The entry below gives a single TCR beta chain sequence along with its context. Its antigen is currently unknown. Germline is not matched at one junction end, which may reflect a read error. This sample was included in a study of T cells in Graves' hyperthyroidism and ophthalmopathy. Findings of the study overall: In blood, most of the thyroid clonotypes expanded above 0.001 were also present.

At least 3 on the Clinical Activity Score was recorded for ophthalmopathy patients, who also had NOSPECS grade at least 4 and duration under 3 months. Used for diagnoses were clinical symptoms, serum thyroxine and TRAb, thyroid ultrasound and orbital computed tomography. The CDR3 regions of TCR beta were amplified from RNA transcripts. The TCR CDR3 was amplified in a first-round RT-PCR using the HTBI primer set. One entry per CDR3 protein results from TCRdb running MiXCR on the multiplex PCR reads. The sample has 450,000 to 550,000 distinct CDR3 sequences, about 24% seen once; the top ten hold approximately 10%. The CDR3 runs 13 residues.

This clonotype originated in a woman under 40 with Graves' ophthalmopathy. Sequences were obtained from blood. The J gene is TRBJ1-1, the V gene TRBV12-3 or TRBV12-4, with a weak D call TRBD1 (5 bases). The CDR3 bases are TGTGGCAGCAGTGAAACAGGTAACACTGAAGCTTTCTTT. It is translated as CGSSETGNTEAFF.